This passage covers 17 T cell receptor beta chains from one sample sequenced in a study of T cell repertoires in aging, cancer and after chemotherapy. TCR beta rearrangements were amplified from peripheral blood genomic DNA. Rearranged V-D-J TRB sequences were amplified with a mixed TRB-A/B primer pool. From the multiplex PCR reads, TCRdb called clonotypes with MiXCR, one entry per CDR3 protein. The top ten hold around 4.5% of the sample, which has approximately 2,300 distinct CDR3 sequences, 45% to 60% seen once. Material: blood. These receptors were collected from a human donor with a solid tumor.

V is TRBV19 and J is TRBJ1-5; D gene unclear. Per germline, CDR1 LNHDA and CDR2 SQIVND (reference sequence). Trimming took 5 bases from V and 7 from J, leaving 12 bases between them. This CDR3 contains 13 residues. For the CDR3, the DNA is TGTGCCAGTAGTGTACGCATCCTACAGCCCCAGCATTTT. Protein: CASSVRILQPQHF. Combining the CDR3 with reference TRBV19 and TRBJ1-5 gives the whole variable domain DGGITQSPKYLFRKEGQNVTLSCEQNLNHDAMYWYRQDPGQGLRLIYYSQIVNDFQKGDIAEGYSVSREKKESFPLTVTSAQKNPTAFYLCASSVRILQPQHFGDGTRLSIL.

CDR3 in amino acids: CASSLGRSIYEQYF. In nucleotides, the CDR3 is TGTGCCAGCAGCTTGGGTCGCAGCATCTACGAGCAGTACTTC. The chain carries TRBV5-6 and TRBJ2-7; no firm D call. Germline V gene lookup returns CDR1 SGHDT and CDR2 YYEEEE. V dropped 0 bases and J dropped 3 bases, with 10 bases sitting between them. CDR3 length: 14 residues.

This clonotype has a handful of counts. The chain recombines TRBV6-1 with TRBJ1-2; D remains unclear. The CDR3 is 14 residues long. V lost 2 bases and J lost 8, with 15 bases in between. Germline loops: CDR1 MNHNS, CDR2 SASEGT. For the CDR3, the DNA is TGTGCCAGCAGTGAACGGTTGGCGTCGAGCGGCTACACCTTC. Amino acids: CASSERLASSGYTF.

J is TRBJ1-2 and V is TRBV29-1; tentatively, D is TRBD1 (5 bases). The V gene lost 4 bases and the J gene lost 8 bases, with 11 bases spanning the gap. The CDR3 totals 11 residues. The germline gives CDR1 SQVTM, CDR2 ANQGSEA. The CDR3 reads CSVGGAEGYTF. CDR3 DNA: TGCAGCGTTGGCGGGGCCGAAGGCTACACCTTC.

This clonotype has only a few counts. The chain links TRBV7-2 to TRBJ2-1, with TRBD1 as a possible D gene (6 bases). The V and J ends lost 2 bases and 2 bases respectively, with 10 bases between them. This CDR3 comprises 15 residues. The germline V gene encodes CDR1 SGHTA and CDR2 FQGNSA. The CDR3 nucleotides read TGTGCCAGCAGCTTATCACAGGGTACCTACAATGAGCAGTTCTTC. The encoded protein is CASSLSQGTYNEQFF.

The chain couples TRBV11-2 to TRBJ2-7; 10 bases match TRBD1. Losses at the gene ends were 5 bases for V and 4 bases for J; bases not matched to a gene: 5. The V gene's germline CDR1 is SGHAT and CDR2 FQNNGV. The CDR3 has 14 residues. This chain's CDR3 is CASSRGTGVYEQYF. The CDR3 nucleotides are TGTGCCAGCAGCAGGGGGACAGGGGTGTACGAGCAGTACTTC.

This rearrangement joins TRBV20-1 to TRBJ2-1; D possibly matches TRBD1 or TRBD2 (5 bases each). CDR3 length: 16 residues. The germline CDR1 and CDR2 sequences are DFQATT and SNEGSKA (reference sequence). Trimming removed 4 bases from V and 1 base from J, with 17 bases in between. The CDR3 sequence: CSAMAAGWGSYNEQFF. CDR3 DNA: TGCAGTGCTATGGCAGCAGGGTGGGGGTCCTACAATGAGCAGTTCTTC.

CDR3 amino acids: CASSMSLQETQYF. CDR3 nucleotides: TGTGCCAGTAGTATGAGTCTTCAAGAGACCCAGTACTTC. The V and J genes are TRBV19 and TRBJ2-5; D remains ambiguous. Germline V gene data show CDR1 as LNHDA and CDR2 as SQIVND (reference sequence). V dropped 3 bases and J dropped 2 bases, with 7 bases sitting between them. The CDR3 sequence is 13 residues long.

The chain joins TRBV19 to TRBJ2-1, with 9 bases fitting TRBD2. The germline CDR1 and CDR2 sequences are LNHDA and SQIVND (reference sequence). V trimming: 4 bases; J trimming: 8 bases; junction bases outside the gene matches: 15. The CDR3 length is 17 residues. In DNA, the CDR3 is TGTGCCAGTAGTACCCCCGCCGGGCTAGCGGGGAGGTATGAGCAGTTCTTC. It is translated as CASSTPAGLAGRYEQFF.

V is TRBV5-1 and J is TRBJ1-2, with D possibly being TRBD1 (6 bases). The V end was cut by 3 bases, the J end by 5 bases, with 8 bases between. This CDR3 spans 12 amino acids. Looked up from germline, CDR1 is SGHRS and CDR2 is YFSETQ. This CDR3 reads CASSSDSYGYTF. CDR3 in DNA: TGCGCCAGCAGCTCGGACAGTTATGGCTACACCTTC.

The chain has TRBV10-3 and TRBJ1-2; weak D call: TRBD1 (6 bases). V was cut by 10 bases and J by 3 bases, with 27 bases left in between. Germline assignment: CDR1 ENHRY and CDR2 SYGVKD. The CDR3 sequence is 17 residues long. CDR3 sequence: CASSLKGQGNGYYGYTF. As DNA, the CDR3 is TGTGCCAGCAGCCTAAAAGGGCAGGGGAACGGCTACTATGGCTACACCTTC.

The V call is TRBV6-5, the J call TRBJ2-7; 9 bases are shared with TRBD1. Germline trimming cut 6 bases from V and 6 bases from J; bases unmatched to any gene: 6. This CDR3 is built from 13 residues. Germline V gene data show CDR1 as MNHEY and CDR2 as SVGAGI. The CDR3: CASSVGQGSEQYF. In DNA, the CDR3 is TGTGCCAGCAGCGTGGGACAGGGCAGCGAGCAGTACTTC.

The chain employs TRBV11-2 and TRBJ1-4; D ambiguous. CDR1 is SGHAT, CDR2 FQNNGV, per germline. CDR3 length: 14 amino acids. V lost 1 base and J 3 bases, leaving 6 bases between the germline ends. CDR3 region: CASSLVRPNEKLFF. The CDR3 DNA reads TGTGCCAGCAGCTTAGTTCGACCTAATGAAAAACTGTTTTTT.

This chain connects TRBV5-1 to TRBJ1-2; no clear D. Germline V CDR1 and CDR2: SGHRS, YFSETQ. CDR3 length: 14 amino acids. The V gene lost 0 bases and the J gene lost 0 bases, with 6 bases spanning the gap. The CDR3 coding sequence is TGCGCCAGCAGCTTGGAGCTGGCTAACTATGGCTACACCTTC. Its translation is CASSLELANYGYTF.

The V and J genes are TRBV20-1 and TRBJ1-2, with TRBD1 as a possible D gene (5 bases). Germline CDR1 reads DFQATT; CDR2 reads SNEGSKA (reference sequence). The CDR3 consists of 13 residues. With 5 bases removed from V and 0 bases from J, the gap between germline ends came to 10 bases. The CDR3 nucleotides are TGCAGTGCTTGGGGCGGGGCTAACTATGGCTACACCTTC. Protein sequence: CSAWGGANYGYTF.

This clonotype was picked up a small number of times. The chain couples TRBV30 to TRBJ2-1, with TRBD1 as a possible D gene (7 bases). The CDR3 loop spans 13 amino acids. Deletions cut 2 bases from V and 5 bases from J, with 10 bases between. CDR1 GTSNPN and CDR2 SVGIG come from the germline V gene (reference sequence). CDR3 DNA: TGTGCCTGGAGTCAGGGGGGCAACAATGAGCAGTTCTTC. It codes for CAWSQGGNNEQFF. Full variable domain (rest looked up from reference TRBV30 and TRBJ2-1): SQTIHQWPATLVQPVGSPLSLECTVEGTSNPNLYWYRQAAGRGLQLLFYSVGIGQISSEVPQNLSASRPQDRQFILSSKKLLLSDSGFYLCAWSQGGNNEQFFGPGTRLTVL.

The chain is built from TRBV7-6 and TRBJ1-5; no reliable D call. CDR3 length: 13 amino acids. The germline gives CDR1 SGHVS, CDR2 FNYEAQ. V was clipped by 1 base and J by 3 bases, with 4 bases between them. CDR3 protein: CASSLGVNQPQHF. In DNA form, the CDR3 reads TGTGCCAGCAGCTTAGGCGTCAATCAGCCCCAGCATTTT.